Listed below are T cell receptor beta chains from one sample, sequenced in a study of CD4 and CD8 cells across lung adenocarcinoma regions. TCRdb reprocessed the PCR reads via MiXCR and lists one record per CDR3 protein. The sample yields about 25,000 distinct CDR3 sequences, roughly 50% seen once. Material for sequencing was CD8+ T cells from the center of a lung tumor. These TCRs come from a male donor with lung adenocarcinoma. The CD4 and CD8 labels of this study may be unreliable. Each CDR3 is given with its conserved first and last residue. The D gene is left open where the match is weak. Not all rows give a size; the values are once, few, many and, for expanded clones, a class.

TRBV10-3	-	-	TRBJ2-3	CAISLGTNTQYF	TGTGCCATCAGTCTAGGCACAAATACTCAGTATTTT
TRBV15	TRBD1	-	TRBJ2-5	CATSKGAREETQYF	TGTGCCACCAGCAAGGGGGCGCGGGAAGAGACCCAGTACTTC
TRBV14	TRBD2	many	TRBJ2-1	CASSQALAARPLDEQFF	TGTGCCAGCAGCCAGGCTCTAGCGGCCCGACCATTAGATGAGCAGTTCTTC
TRBV6-1	-	-	TRBJ2-7	CASRAGTSSLEQYF	TGTGCCAGCAGGGCCGGGACTTCGTCACTCGAGCAGTACTTC
TRBV5-1	TRBD2	-	TRBJ2-3	CASTGRGYTDTQYF	TGCGCCAGCACGGGGAGGGGTTACACAGATACGCAGTATTTT
TRBV6-5	TRBD2	few	TRBJ2-7	CASSYSGLAGDYEQYF	TGTGCCAGCAGTTACTCCGGGCTAGCGGGGGACTACGAGCAGTACTTC
TRBV6-2/TRBV6-3	TRBD2	-	TRBJ2-6	CASTRKVGGGGGANVLTF	TGTGCCAGCACCAGAAAAGTCGGGGGGGGGGGGGGGGCCAACGTCCTGACTTTC
TRBV6-1	-	-	TRBJ2-3	CVSLQEIGTDTQFF	TGTGTGAGCCTCCAGGAGATCGGAACAGATACGCAGTTTTTT
TRBV9	-	few	TRBJ2-3	CASSLNLDTQYF	TGTGCCAGCAGCTTAAACCTGGATACGCAGTATTTT
TRBV6-1	-	many	TRBJ1-6	CASSRGNNSPLHF	TGTGCCAGCAGTCGGGGAAATAATTCACCCCTCCACTTT
TRBV6-1	-	-	TRBJ2-7	CASSGAADTQYF	TGTGCGAGCAGTGGGGCAGCAGATACGCAGTACTTC
TRBV6-1	-	-	TRBJ2-1	CASIRDSGFYNEQFF	TGTGCCAGCATCCGGGACTCCGGATTTTACAATGAGCAGTTCTTC
TRBV7-6	-	-	TRBJ2-5	CASSLSGTQYF	TGTGCCAGCAGCCTATCAGGCACCCAGTACTTC
TRBV18	-	-	TRBJ2-1	CASSPIQGRENLIF	TGTGCCAGCTCACCAATTCAAGGCCGGGAGAACTTGATCTTC
TRBV6-8	-	-	TRBJ2-3	CASGGDADTQYF	TGTGCCAGCGGCGGTGACGCGGATACCCAGTACTTT
TRBV6-1	TRBD1	-	TRBJ1-1	CASNPTSRTGGAEAFF	TGTGCCAGCAATCCTACGAGTCGGACAGGGGGCGCTGAAGCTTTCTTT
TRBV9	TRBD2	many	TRBJ2-1	CASSVGGTPGLAGGRRNEQFF	TGTGCCAGCAGCGTAGGAGGAACGCCGGGACTAGCGGGAGGGAGGCGCAATGAGCAGTTCTTC
TRBV7-8	TRBD2	few	TRBJ2-2	CASSQMVAGANTGELFF	TGTGCCAGCAGCCAGATGGTAGCGGGAGCAAACACCGGGGAGCTGTTTTTT
TRBV9	-	few	TRBJ2-3	CASSVDGGNTQYF	TGTGCCAGCAGCGTAGATGGGGGGAATACGCAGTATTTT
TRBV6-4	-	few	TRBJ2-2	CASSRELLAGELFF	TGTGCCAGCAGCCGAGAACTCCTCGCCGGGGAGCTGTTTTTT
TRBV6-1	-	-	TRBJ2-5	CASSQLQVDQETQYF	TGTGCCAGCAGTCAACTTCAGGTGGATCAAGAGACCCAGTACTTC
TRBV12-3/TRBV12-4	-	-	TRBJ2-3	CASSLSGLSTDTQYF	TGTGCCAGCAGTCTATCGGGACTCAGCACAGATACGCAGTATTTT
TRBV6-1	-	once	TRBJ2-2	CASKGVGTGELFF	TGTGCCAGCAAGGGGGTGGGGACCGGGGAGCTGTTTTTT
TRBV20-1	TRBD2	many	TRBJ2-1	CSAVAGTSGRERYNEQFF	TGCAGTGCTGTCGCCGGGACTAGCGGGAGGGAGCGCTACAATGAGCAGTTCTTC
TRBV6-5	TRBD1	-	TRBJ2-1	CAISYWRQGTNAQFF	TGTGCCATCAGTTACTGGAGACAGGGCACCAATGCGCAGTTCTTC
TRBV20-1	-	-	TRBJ2-7	CSASSGTLSYEQYF	TGCAGTGCTAGCTCCGGGACTCTCTCCTACGAGCAGTACTTC
TRBV5-1	TRBD2	-	TRBJ2-5	CASSPSQTSGRETQYF	TGCGCCAGCAGCCCATCTCAGACTAGCGGGAGGGAGACCCAGTACTTC
TRBV9	TRBD2	few	TRBJ2-5	CASSALGTSGTQYF	TGTGCCAGCAGCGCACTAGGGACTAGCGGGACCCAGTACTTC
TRBV6-1	-	medium-sized	TRBJ2-4	CASSRSGSFLNIQYF	TGTGCCAGCAGCCGGTCGGGGAGTTTTCTAAACATTCAGTACTTC
TRBV11-3	-	-	TRBJ2-5	CGSARRDPETQYF	TGTGGCAGCGCTCGCCGGGACCCAGAGACCCAGTATTTC
TRBV4-1	TRBD2	once	TRBJ2-4	CASSRVAGRGPRNIQYF	TGCGCCAGCAGCCGCGTAGCGGGGCGGGGTCCCAGAAACATTCAGTATTTC
TRBV6-1	TRBD1	few	TRBJ2-3	CASSDKRTGGTGEQYF	TGTGCCAGCAGTGATAAACGGACAGGGGGCACCGGGGAGCAGTATTTT
TRBV6-1	-	-	TRBJ2-5	CGRAPEWRDPETQYF	TGTGGCAGGGCGCCCGAGTGGCGTGACCCAGAGACCCAGTACTTT
TRBV6-1	-	-	TRBJ2-2	CASRVRATGELFF	TGTGCCAGCAGGGTCCGAGCCACCGGGGAGCTGTTTTTT
TRBV28	-	once	TRBJ2-5	CASSTVKTQYF	TGTGCCAGCAGCACCGTTAAGACCCAGTACTTC
TRBV12-3/TRBV12-4	TRBD1	many	TRBJ1-4	CASRLTGGNEKLFF	TGTGCCAGCAGGCTGACAGGGGGGAATGAAAAACTGTTTTTT
TRBV12-3/TRBV12-4	-	-	TRBJ1-3	CASREGQGFYSSGNTIYF	TGTGCCAGCAGGGAGGGTCAGGGGTTCTATTCCTCTGGAAACACCATATATTTT
TRBV6-1	-	-	TRBJ2-7	CASRNPQGRNEQYF	TGTGCCAGCAGGAACCCTCAAGGAAGGAACGAGCAGTACTTC
TRBV27	-	-	TRBJ1-3	CASSSTAMRGNTIYF	TGTGCCAGCAGTTCGACAGCGATGCGCGGAAACACCATATATTTT
TRBV6-1	-	many	TRBJ1-5	CASPGKPQHF	TGTGCCAGCCCTGGCAAGCCCCAGCATTTT
TRBV27	TRBD2	-	TRBJ2-5	CARPGRGGGDKDTQYF	TGTGCCAGACCGGGGCGGGGGGGCGGTGACAAAGACACCCAGTACTTC
TRBV27	-	-	TRBJ2-5	CARPGSGRRDQKTQYF	TGTGCCAGACCGGGCAGCGGGCGCCGTGACCAAAAGACCCAGTACTTC
TRBV29-1	TRBD2	-	TRBJ2-7	CSVLLAGVKNEQYF	TGCAGCGTTCTGCTAGCGGGAGTTAAGAACGAGCAGTACTTC
TRBV7-2	-	many	TRBJ2-5	CASSLVRGFGETQYF	TGTGCCAGCAGCTTAGTCAGGGGATTTGGGGAGACCCAGTACTTC
TRBV20-1	TRBD2	-	TRBJ2-1	CSARVTSGKRNEQFF	TGCAGTGCTAGAGTTACTAGCGGAAAGCGCAATGAGCAGTTCTTC
TRBV10-3	-	-	TRBJ2-5	CGGGVGTGDTETQYF	TGTGGCGGGGGGGTAGGGACAGGTGACACAGAGACGCAGTACTTC
TRBV6-5	-	once	TRBJ2-3	CAGRLGRDQDTQYF	TGTGCGGGCAGATTAGGCCGAGACCAAGATACGCAGTACTTT
TRBV7-7	-	many	TRBJ2-5	CASSHFPGLGTGETQYF	TGTGCTAGCAGCCATTTCCCGGGACTCGGCACCGGGGAGACCCAGTACTTC
TRBV10-1	-	-	TRBJ2-4	CASSPGLAGLRAKNIQYF	TGCGCCAGCAGTCCAGGCCTCGCGGGGCTGAGAGCCAAAAACATTCAGTACTTC
TRBV6-1	TRBD1	-	TRBJ2-4	CGGRGLWATNTQYF	TGTGGCGGCAGGGGGCTGTGGGCCACAAACACGCAGTACTTC
TRBV6-1	-	-	TRBJ2-1	CASSELPSKETQYF	TGTGCCAGCAGTGAACTCCCCAGCAAAGAGACCCAGTATTTC
TRBV6-1	-	-	TRBJ2-7	CARRRGGGQDTQYF	TGTGCCAGGAGACGGGGCGGTGGGCAAGATACGCAGTACTTC
TRBV10-3	-	-	TRBJ2-3	CAIMAGGTDTQYF	TGTGCCATCATGGCAGGGGGCACAGATACGCAGTATTTT
TRBV11-2	-	few	TRBJ2-5	CASSEIPGHKETQYF	TGTGCCAGCAGCGAAATCCCGGGACATAAAGAGACCCAGTACTTC
TRBV7-2	-	-	TRBJ2-1	CASSLDYSYNEQFF	TGTGCCAGCAGCTTAGACTACTCCTACAATGAGCAGTTCTTC